This T cell receptor (beta chain) originates from a study of T-cell memory formation after mild COVID-19. Study-wide points: Most CD4+ clones that shrank were in CM and EM, while CD8+ ones turned up in EMRA. The study detected some responding clones in pre-infection memory, suggesting cross-reactive memory joined.

V dropped 3 bases and J dropped 0 bases, with 9 bases sitting between them. CDR3 size: 14 residues. Germline V gene data show CDR1 as SGHRS and CDR2 as YFSETQ. In the case of this clonotype: Its target is not known.

TCR alpha and TCR beta cDNA libraries carrying sample barcodes and UMIs were produced by 5'RACE using constant-segment primers. TCRdb passed the 5' RACE reads through MiXCR, listing each CDR3 protein once. Among 550,000 to 700,000 distinct CDR3 sequences, roughly 17% were seen once, and the ten largest hold 12%. What was sequenced was PBMCs or a T cell subset sorted from them (not recorded which). The chain couples TRBV5-1 to TRBJ1-1; no clear D gene. This receptor was obtained from an adult woman who had mild COVID-19 (a few samples of this study predate the infection). Cell type and time point are not known. This CDR3 reads CASSSEAVNTEAFF. The CDR3 coding sequence is TGCGCCAGCAGCTCGGAGGCTGTGAACACTGAAGCTTTCTTT. Full variable domain (outside the CDR3, taken from reference TRBV5-1 and TRBJ1-1): KAGVTQTPRYLIKTRGQQVTLSCSPISGHRSVSWYQQTPGQGLQFLFEYFSETQRNKGNFPGRFSGRQFSNSRSEMNVSTLELGDSALYLCASSSEAVNTEAFFGQGTRLTVV.